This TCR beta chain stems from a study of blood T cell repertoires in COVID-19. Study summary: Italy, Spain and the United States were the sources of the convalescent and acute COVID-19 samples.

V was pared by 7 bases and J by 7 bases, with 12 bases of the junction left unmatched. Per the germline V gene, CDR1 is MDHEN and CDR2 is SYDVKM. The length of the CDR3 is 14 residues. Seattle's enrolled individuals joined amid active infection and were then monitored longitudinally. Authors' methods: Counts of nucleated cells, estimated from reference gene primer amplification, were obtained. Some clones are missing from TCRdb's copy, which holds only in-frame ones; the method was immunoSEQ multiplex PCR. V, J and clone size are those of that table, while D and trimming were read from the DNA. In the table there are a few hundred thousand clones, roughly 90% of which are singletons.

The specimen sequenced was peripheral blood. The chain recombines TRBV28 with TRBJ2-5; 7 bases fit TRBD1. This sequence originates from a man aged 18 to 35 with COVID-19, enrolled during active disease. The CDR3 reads CASTRGSQFPTQYF. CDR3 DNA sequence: TGTGCCAGCACCAGGGGGTCTCAGTTTCCGACCCAGTACTTC.